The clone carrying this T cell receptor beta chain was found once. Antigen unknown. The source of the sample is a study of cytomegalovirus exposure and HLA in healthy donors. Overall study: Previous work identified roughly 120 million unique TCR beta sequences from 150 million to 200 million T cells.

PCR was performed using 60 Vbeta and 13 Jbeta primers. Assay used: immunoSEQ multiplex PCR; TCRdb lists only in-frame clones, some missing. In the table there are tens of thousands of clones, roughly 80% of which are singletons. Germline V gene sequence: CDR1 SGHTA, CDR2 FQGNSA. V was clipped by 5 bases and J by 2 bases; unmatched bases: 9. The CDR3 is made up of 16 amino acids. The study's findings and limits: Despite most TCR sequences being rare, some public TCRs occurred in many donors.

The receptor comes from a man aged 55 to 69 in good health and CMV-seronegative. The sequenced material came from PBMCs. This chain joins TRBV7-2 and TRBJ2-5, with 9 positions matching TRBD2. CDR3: CASSLNAGGGQETQYF. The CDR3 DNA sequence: TGTGCCAGCAGCCTTAATGCGGGAGGGGGGCAAGAGACCCAGTACTTC. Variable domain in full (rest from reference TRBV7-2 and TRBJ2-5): GAGVSQSPSNKVTEKGKDVELRCDPISGHTALYWYRQSLGQGLEFLIYFQGNSAPDKSGLPSDRFSAERTGGSVSTLTIQRTQQEDSAVYLCASSLNAGGGQETQYFGPGTRLLVL.